One sample yielded the 17 T cell receptor beta chains listed below, sequenced in a study of PD-1 blockade in mismatch repair-deficient tumors. Repertoires were generated with immunoSEQ multiplex PCR, while TCRdb's copy carries only in-frame clones and drops some. The sample holds around 50,000 clones, approximately 78% seen once. The sample was peripheral blood, taken 4 weeks after starting pembrolizumab. Receptors were obtained from an adult with mismatch repair-deficient cancer.

The chain has TRBV7-9 and TRBJ2-5; D ambiguous. V lost 5 bases and J 1 base, leaving 11 bases between the germline ends. This CDR3 is 14 amino acids long. Germline V CDR1 and CDR2: SEHNR, FQNEAQ (reference sequence). The CDR3 coding sequence is TGTGCCAGCAGCCCCAAAGGGTCCCAAGAGACCCAGTACTTC. Its protein is CASSPKGSQETQYF.

A note on this clone: At one of its ends the junction is not consistent with the germline gene, which may arise from a read error. V and J are TRBV5-1 and TRBJ2-7, with 8 bases lining up with TRBD1. CDR1 and CDR2 (germline): SGHRS, YFSETQ. The CDR3 totals 13 residues. CDR3 coding DNA: TGCGCCAGCAGCGGAAACTCGAGGGACAGGTTTGACTTC. Amino acids: CASSGNSRDRFDF.

This rearrangement joins TRBV14 to TRBJ1-2; 7 bases line up with TRBD1. CDR1 SGHDN and CDR2 FVKESK come from the germline V gene. Losses at the gene ends were 8 bases for V and 4 bases for J; bases not matched to a gene: 7. The CDR3 is 13 amino acids. The DNA for the CDR3 is TGTGCCAGCCGTCCAGGGGGTGCCTATGGCTACACCTTC. Translation: CASRPGGAYGYTF. The full variable domain, with the rest looked up from reference TRBV14 and TRBJ1-2, is EAGVTQFPSHSVIEKGQTVTLRCDPISGHDNLYWYRRVMGKEIKFLLHFVKESKQDESGMPNNRFLAERTGGTYSTLKVQPAELEDSGVYFCASRPGGAYGYTFGSGTRLTVV.

Only a few counts were recorded for this clone. Other DNA sequences in this sample translate to the same CDR3. The chain uses TRBV9 and TRBJ2-2; 11 bases fit TRBD2. The CDR3 sequence is 15 residues long. V gave up 3 bases and J gave up 5 bases; unmatched junction bases: 3. Per the germline V gene, CDR1 is SGDLS and CDR2 is YYNGEE. The CDR3 spells CASSAWTSGTGELFF. CDR3 DNA: TGTGCCAGCAGCGCCTGGACTAGCGGGACCGGGGAGCTGTTTTTT.

The rearrangement uses TRBV5-1 and TRBJ2-1; 8 bases are shared with TRBD2. The length of the CDR3 is 15 residues. Germline V gene data show CDR1 as SGHRS and CDR2 as YFSETQ. The trim removed 0 bases at V and 6 bases at J, leaving 5 bases unmatched. The CDR3 DNA reads as TGCGCCAGCAGCTTGGTCGGGACTAGTAGCAATGAGCAGTTCTTC. Residues: CASSLVGTSSNEQFF.

This rearrangement joins TRBV5-8 to TRBJ2-7, with TRBD2 matching 11 bases. CDR3 length: 14 residues. Germline assignment: CDR1 SGHTS and CDR2 YDEGEE. V lost 7 bases to trimming and J lost 4 bases; unmatched junction nucleotides: 7. CDR3 bases: TGTGCCAGCCGAACTAGCGGGAGTCCGTACGAGCAGTACTTC. This encodes CASRTSGSPYEQYF.

V usage is TRBV6-6 and J usage is TRBJ2-7, with 8 bases fitting TRBD2. Germline V gene lookup returns CDR1 MNHNY and CDR2 SVGAGI (reference sequence). The CDR3 is 13 amino acids. J gave up 5 bases and V 5 bases, and 5 bases lay outside the gene matches. The CDR3 here is CASSPLAGNEQYF. DNA of the CDR3: TGTGCCAGCAGTCCCTTAGCGGGAAACGAGCAGTACTTC.

This chain joins TRBV7-2 and TRBJ2-7, with a tentative D call TRBD1 (5 bases). The CDR3 has 17 residues. Trimming took off 2 bases at V and 0 bases at J, with 17 bases between the two ends. The germline V gene has CDR1 SGHTA and CDR2 FQGNSA. CDR3 region: CASSLRGTGQHSYEQYF. Written as DNA, the CDR3 is TGTGCCAGCAGCTTAAGGGGAACCGGGCAACACTCCTACGAGCAGTACTTC.

The chain links TRBV6-5 to TRBJ1-5; D is perhaps TRBD1 (6 bases). CDR3 size: 15 residues. Trimming left V 6 bases short and J 0 bases short, with 12 bases between. Germline CDR1 is MNHEY and CDR2 is SVGAGI. The CDR3 spells CASRIGQTSNQPQHF. CDR3 nucleotides: TGTGCCAGCAGGATCGGACAGACTAGCAATCAGCCCCAGCATTTT.

The V call is TRBV29-1, the J call TRBJ1-2; D is uncertain. Trimming cost V 7 bases and J 2 bases, with 11 bases left between them. The germline V gene encodes CDR1 SQVTM and CDR2 ANQGSEA. The CDR3 contains 12 residues. This chain's CDR3 is CSAYFLNYGYTF. In DNA form, the CDR3 reads TGCAGCGCCTACTTCCTCAACTATGGCTACACCTTC.

The rearrangement links TRBV6-4 to TRBJ2-1; 8 bases fit TRBD2. The junction had 9 bases not matched to a gene; V was cut back by 5 bases and J by 6 bases. CDR1 is MRHNA, CDR2 SNTAGT, per germline. The CDR3 is made up of 15 amino acids. CDR3 in DNA: TGTGCCAGCAGTCCGGGGGGGCTCACTGTCAATGAGCAGTTCTTC. Translation gives CASSPGGLTVNEQFF.

V usage is TRBV19 and J usage is TRBJ2-7; 8 nucleotides agree with TRBD2. V shed 3 bases and J 6 bases; nucleotides not matched to a gene: 7. Germline V CDR1 and CDR2: LNHDA, SQIVND (reference sequence). This CDR3 has 14 residues. The CDR3 DNA reads as TGTGCCAGTAGTATTCCCGGGACTAGTAGCGAGCAGTACTTC. Translated: CASSIPGTSSEQYF.

This CDR3 is CASSPDGFSGNTIYF. CDR3 sequence (DNA): TGTGCCAGCAGCCCGGACGGGTTCTCTGGAAACACCATATATTTT. This sequence joins TRBV7-9 and TRBJ1-3; D is unresolved. CDR1 and CDR2 from the germline V gene are SEHNR and FQNEAQ (reference sequence). This CDR3 is 15 amino acids long. Trimming shortened V by 5 bases and J by 0 bases, and 11 bases separated the two germline ends.

V usage is TRBV20-1 and J usage is TRBJ2-7; D gene uncertain. The germline gives CDR1 DFQATT, CDR2 SNEGSKA (reference sequence). Trimming shortened V by 3 bases and J by 5 bases, and 8 bases separated the two germline ends. The CDR3 has 11 amino acids. The chain's CDR3 is CSASDRHEQYF. The DNA for the CDR3 is TGCAGTGCTAGCGATCGGCACGAGCAGTACTTC.

This chain links TRBV19 with TRBJ2-1; TRBD1 or TRBD2 may be the D gene (5 bases each). V was shortened by 6 bases and J by 7 bases, with 13 bases between the two germline ends. This CDR3 has 13 amino acids. Germline V gene sequence: CDR1 LNHDA, CDR2 SQIVND (reference sequence). CDR3 sequence: CASRGDVANEQFF. The CDR3 nucleotides read TGTGCCAGTAGGGGGGACGTCGCAAATGAGCAGTTCTTC.

This clone was observed once. The chain has TRBV11-3 and TRBJ2-1; D is ambiguous. CDR3 length equals 13 residues. CDR1 is SGHNT and CDR2 is YENEEA in the germline V gene. V was cut by 0 bases and J by 13 bases, with 13 bases left in between. CDR3 DNA: TGTGCCAGCAGCTTAGACGAAGCCAGGCTCCAGTTCTTC. Its translation: CASSLDEARLQFF.

CDR3 coding DNA: TGTGCCAGCAGCCCAGGGGGGTTTGCTGGGGCCAACGTCCTGACTTTC. It translates to CASSPGGFAGANVLTF. This chain joins TRBV7-2 and TRBJ2-6; perhaps TRBD1 as D (7 bases). The CDR3 totals 16 residues. V lost 5 bases to trimming and J lost 2 bases, with 13 bases between them. Germline loops: CDR1 SGHTA, CDR2 FQGNSA.